This record looks at one T cell receptor (beta chain) sequence and its context. The entry originates in a study of blood T cell repertoires in COVID-19. Study-level background: Both acute and convalescent COVID-19 samples were obtained from the United States, Italy and Spain. From T cells, B-cell-depleted T cells, or PBMCs came the material, which was cDNA or gDNA.

V was clipped by 1 base and J by 5 bases, with 18 bases between them. The CDR3 has 17 amino acids. The germline gives CDR1 MGHRA, CDR2 YSYEKL. Seattle's enrolled individuals joined amid active infection and were then monitored longitudinally. Authors' processing steps: Nucleated cell number was recorded as an estimate derived from reference gene primer amplification. The table came from immunoSEQ multiplex PCR; TCRdb's copy has only in-frame clones and leaves some out. V, J and clone size derive from that table, while D and trimming were established from the DNA sequence. Among about half a million clones listed, roughly 89% were seen once.

The rearrangement uses TRBV4-1 and TRBJ1-5, with D possibly being TRBD1 (6 bases). This clonotype originated in a man aged 18 to 29 with COVID-19, enrolled during active disease. The sequencing sample was made of peripheral blood. The CDR3 sequence is CASSQVPLGARDQPQHF. CDR3 in DNA: TGCGCCAGCAGCCAAGTGCCGCTGGGGGCGCGGGATCAGCCCCAGCATTTT.